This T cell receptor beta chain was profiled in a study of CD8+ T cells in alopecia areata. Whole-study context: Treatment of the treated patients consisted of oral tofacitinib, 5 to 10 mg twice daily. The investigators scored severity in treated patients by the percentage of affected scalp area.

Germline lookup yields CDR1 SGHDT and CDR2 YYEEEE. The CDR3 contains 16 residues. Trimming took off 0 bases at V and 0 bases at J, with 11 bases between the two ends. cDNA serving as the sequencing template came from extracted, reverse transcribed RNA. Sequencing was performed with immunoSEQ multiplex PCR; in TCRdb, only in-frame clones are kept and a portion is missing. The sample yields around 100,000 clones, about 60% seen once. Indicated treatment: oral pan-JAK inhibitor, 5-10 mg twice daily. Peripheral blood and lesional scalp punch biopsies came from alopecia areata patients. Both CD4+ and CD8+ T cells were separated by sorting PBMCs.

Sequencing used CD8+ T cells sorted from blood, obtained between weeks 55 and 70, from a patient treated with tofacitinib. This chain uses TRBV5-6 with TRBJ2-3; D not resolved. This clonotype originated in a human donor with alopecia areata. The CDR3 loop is CASSLVYRRSTDTQYF. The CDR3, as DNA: TGTGCCAGCAGCTTGGTATACAGACGTAGCACAGATACGCAGTATTTT.